This entry features one T cell receptor beta chain sequence. Antigen specificity is unknown. These data belong to a study of T cells after yellow fever vaccination. TCR cDNA was made by 5'RACE template switching, adding a universal primer site and UMIs. MiXCR was run by TCRdb on the 5' RACE reads, yielding one entry per CDR3 protein. The repertoire holds about 320,000 distinct CDR3 sequences, with around 11% as singletons. Broader study findings: Weaker in magnitude, the secondary response showed a faster peak on day 5 versus 15.

CDR1 and CDR2 from the germline V gene are LGHDT and YNNKEL (reference sequence). The germline V and J ends were trimmed by 4 bases and 4 bases, with 11 bases remaining between them. This CDR3 is 13 amino acids long. This TCR was sampled from a man younger than 35 who received the YFV17D yellow fever vaccine. The V and J genes are TRBV3-1 and TRBJ2-7; TRBD1 might be the D (5 bases). This specimen was CD4+ T cells sorted from PBMCs, taken 45 days after the yellow fever booster vaccination. The CDR3 region has the DNA TGTGCCAGCAGCCCAGGGTTGATTTACGAGCAGTACTTC. Translating gives CASSPGLIYEQYF.